This T cell receptor (beta chain) stems from a study of cytomegalovirus exposure and HLA in healthy donors. With 60 Vbeta and 13 Jbeta primers, the PCR was carried out. Clones were sequenced by immunoSEQ multiplex PCR, and TCRdb holds only the in-frame ones, with some missing. The sample lists some 130,000 clones; 80% to 90% were seen once. The CDR3 runs 16 residues. The V segment lost 4 bases and the J segment 3 bases; nucleotides outside the gene matches: 8. Germline V lookup: CDR1 SGHNT, CDR2 YYREEE (reference sequence). V and J are TRBV5-4 and TRBJ2-1; 9 bases map to TRBD2. This sequence was found in a male donor in good health and CMV-seropositive. The sample comprised PBMCs. The chain's CDR3 is CASSLSGSELYNEQFF. The CDR3 DNA is TGTGCCAGCAGCCTTAGCGGGAGTGAACTCTACAATGAGCAGTTCTTC.